The rows below give T cell receptor beta chains drawn from one sample of a study of blood T cell repertoires in COVID-19. This table comes from immunoSEQ multiplex PCR, and its TCRdb copy is limited to in-frame clones, with some not included. This table has fewer than 80,000 clones, roughly 88% appearing once. Specimen: peripheral blood. The source is a man aged 30 to 39 with acute or convalescent COVID-19. Each CDR3 is given with its conserved first and last residue. A D gene is named only where the DNA matches it firmly. Clone size appears in some rows only: once, few, many, or a class for an expanded clone.

v_gene	d_gene	j_gene	abundance	CDR3nt	CDR3aa
TRBV19	-	TRBJ1-1	-	TGTGCCAGTAGTAGAGGGACAAGAGTCAACACTGAAGCTTTCTTT	CASSRGTRVNTEAFF
TRBV5-1	-	TRBJ1-6	-	TGCGCCAGCACCCAGCGGAGACTCTATAATTCACCCCTCCACTTT	CASTQRRLYNSPLHF
TRBV30	TRBD1	TRBJ1-1	-	TGTGCCTGGAATCCGGGACAGACAACAGCTGAAGCTTTCTTT	CAWNPGQTTAEAFF
TRBV3-1/TRBV3-2	TRBD1	TRBJ1-1	-	TGTGCCAGCAGCCCCGACAGGGGACGGGCGGCTTTCTTT	CASSPDRGRAAFF
TRBV6-2/TRBV6-3	-	TRBJ1-2	-	TGTGCCAGCAGTTACGAGGGAATTGGTGGCTACACCTTC	CASSYEGIGGYTF
TRBV28	TRBD1	TRBJ1-6	many	TGTGCCAGCAGTTGGACAGGGAATAATTCACCCCTCCACTTT	CASSWTGNNSPLHF
TRBV12-5	-	TRBJ2-1	-	TGTGCTAGTGGTTTGTCTAGCGTGGGTAACAATGAGCAGTTCTTC	CASGLSSVGNNEQFF
TRBV2	TRBD1	TRBJ2-7	-	TGTGCCAGCAGGGCGACAGGGGGAGCCGGCGAGCAGTACTTC	CASRATGGAGEQYF
TRBV4-3	TRBD2	TRBJ2-7	-	TGCGCCAGCAGCCCTTTCGCGGGAGGGCCAGTTTACGAGCAGTACTTC	CASSPFAGGPVYEQYF
TRBV11-2	TRBD1	TRBJ1-1	-	TGTGCCAGCAACAAAGGGGGCTCAACCCAGAACACTGAAGCTTTCTTT	CASNKGGSTQNTEAFF
TRBV10-3	TRBD1	TRBJ1-6	-	TGTGCCATCAGGAGTCAGGGGGCGACTGAATCACCCCTCCACTTT	CAIRSQGATESPLHF
TRBV9	TRBD2	TRBJ2-3	-	TGTGCCAGCAGCGTAGCCCCGACTAGCGGGAGAACAGATACGCAGTATTTT	CASSVAPTSGRTDTQYF
TRBV19	-	TRBJ2-5	-	TGTGCCAGTAGTATAAGACAGCAACAAGAGACCCAGTACTTC	CASSIRQQQETQYF
TRBV6-5	TRBD1	TRBJ1-6	-	TGTGCCGGCCGCAGGGGGGAAAATTCACCCCTCCACTTT	CAGRRGENSPLHF
TRBV24-1	-	TRBJ1-2	-	TGTGCCACCAGTGATTCCCCGACAGACATCTATGGCTACACCTTC	CATSDSPTDIYGYTF
TRBV6-9	-	TRBJ1-5	once	TGTGCCAGCAGTCCATGGGAGGAACAGCCCCAGCATTTT	CASSPWEEQPQHF
TRBV7-9	TRBD1	TRBJ2-3	-	TGTGCCAGCAGCTTACTGTGGGACAGGGCGGGAACAGATACGCAGTATTTT	CASSLLWDRAGTDTQYF
TRBV27	-	TRBJ1-1	-	TGTGCCAGCAGTTTGAGTCGAGAGGGCTTGAACACTGAAGCTTTCTTT	CASSLSREGLNTEAFF
TRBV5-1	-	TRBJ2-7	-	TGCGCCAGCAGCTTGGGGGGCGGAAGTACCTCCTACGAGCAGTACTTC	CASSLGGGSTSYEQYF
TRBV2	TRBD2	TRBJ2-3	-	TGTGCCAGCACGACAGGACTAGCGGGGGGCACAGATACGCAGTATTTT	CASTTGLAGGTDTQYF
TRBV7-9	TRBD1	TRBJ1-1	-	TGTGCCAGCAGCTCTGAGACAGGGCGGATGAACACTGAAGCTTTCTTT	CASSSETGRMNTEAFF
TRBV7-2	TRBD1	TRBJ1-2	-	TGTGCCAGCAGCGCCCAGACAGGGGGTGGTGGCTACACCTTC	CASSAQTGGGGYTF
TRBV7-2	TRBD2	TRBJ2-3	-	TGTGCCAGCAGCCCTCTAGCGGGAGGGCCCCCAGATACGCAGTATTTT	CASSPLAGGPPDTQYF
TRBV27	TRBD1	TRBJ1-1	-	TGTGCCAGCAGCGTCAACAGGGGGCCCACTGAAGCTTTCTTT	CASSVNRGPTEAFF
TRBV7-9	-	TRBJ1-1	-	TGTGCCAGCAGCTTAAGCCTCAGGGTTAACACTGAAGCTTTCTTT	CASSLSLRVNTEAFF
TRBV3-1/TRBV3-2	TRBD1	TRBJ1-1	-	TGTGCCAGCAGCCGTCCAGGGGGGACAGGTGAAGCTTTCTTT	CASSRPGGTGEAFF
TRBV2	-	TRBJ1-2	-	TGTGCCAGCAGTTCGACACCCGGCTACACCTTC	CASSSTPGYTF
TRBV11-3	-	TRBJ2-1	-	TGTGCCAGCAGCAGAAATAGGGGGTCGGGCTACAATGAGCAGTTCTTC	CASSRNRGSGYNEQFF
TRBV7-6	TRBD1	TRBJ2-3	-	TGTGCCAGCAGCTTGAGCCGGGACAGGGCGGATACGCAGTATTTT	CASSLSRDRADTQYF
TRBV30	-	TRBJ2-3	-	TGTGCCTGGAGTGACACCGCATCGGATACGCAGTATTTT	CAWSDTASDTQYF
TRBV7-2	TRBD2	TRBJ2-7	-	TGTGCCAGCAGCTTTGGGGCGGGGGTATCCTACGAGCAGTACTTC	CASSFGAGVSYEQYF
TRBV2	TRBD1	TRBJ2-7	-	TGTGCCAGCAGTGCCGACAGGGGGGCCCTATACGAGCAGTACTTC	CASSADRGALYEQYF
TRBV29-1	-	TRBJ1-1	-	TGCAGCGTTCGCTTAAAAATGGGGGGAGGCACTGAAGCTTTCTTT	CSVRLKMGGGTEAFF
TRBV5-4	-	TRBJ1-4	-	TGTGCCAGCAGTCAGAAAAATACCGCAACTAATGAAAAACTGTTTTTT	CASSQKNTATNEKLFF
TRBV7-9	-	TRBJ2-1	-	TGTGCCAGCAGCTTAGTTCGGGGAATTGAGCAGTTCTTC	CASSLVRGIEQFF
TRBV5-1	-	TRBJ1-1	-	TGCGCCAGCAGCTTGGGCAGGTCCTATTTCCTAAACACTGAAGCTTTCTTT	CASSLGRSYFLNTEAFF
TRBV7-9	TRBD2	TRBJ2-3	few	TGTGCCAGCGGGAGGACTAGCGGGGGGCGCACAGATACGCAGTATTTT	CASGRTSGGRTDTQYF
TRBV10-3	TRBD1	TRBJ2-3	-	TGTGCCATCAGTGTTGGACAGGGGACGACAGATACGCAGTATTTT	CAISVGQGTTDTQYF